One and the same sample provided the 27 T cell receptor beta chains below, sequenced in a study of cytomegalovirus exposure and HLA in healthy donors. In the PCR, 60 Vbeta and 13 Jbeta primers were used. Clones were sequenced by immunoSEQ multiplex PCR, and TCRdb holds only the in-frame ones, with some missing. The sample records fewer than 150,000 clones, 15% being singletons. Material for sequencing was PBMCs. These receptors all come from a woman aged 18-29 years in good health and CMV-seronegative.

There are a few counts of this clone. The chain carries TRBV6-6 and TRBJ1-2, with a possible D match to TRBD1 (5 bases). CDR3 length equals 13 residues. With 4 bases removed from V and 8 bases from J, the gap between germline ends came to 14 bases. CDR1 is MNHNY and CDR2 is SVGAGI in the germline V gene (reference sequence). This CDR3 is CASSSQGSEGYTF. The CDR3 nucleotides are TGTGCCAGCAGTTCTCAGGGTTCAGAAGGCTACACCTTC.

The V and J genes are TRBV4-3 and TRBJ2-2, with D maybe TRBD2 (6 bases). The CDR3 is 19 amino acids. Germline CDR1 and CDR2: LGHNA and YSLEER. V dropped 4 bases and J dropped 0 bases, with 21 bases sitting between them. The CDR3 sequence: CASSLRWGVSYANTGELFF. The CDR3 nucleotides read TGCGCCAGCAGCCTCAGGTGGGGGGTATCTTACGCGAACACCGGGGAGCTGTTTTTT.

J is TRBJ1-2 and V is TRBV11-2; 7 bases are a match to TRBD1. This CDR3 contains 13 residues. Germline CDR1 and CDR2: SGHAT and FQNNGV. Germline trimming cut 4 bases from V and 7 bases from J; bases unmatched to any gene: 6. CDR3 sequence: CASSSTGVSGYTF. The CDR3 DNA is TGTGCCAGCAGCTCAACAGGGGTTAGTGGCTACACCTTC.

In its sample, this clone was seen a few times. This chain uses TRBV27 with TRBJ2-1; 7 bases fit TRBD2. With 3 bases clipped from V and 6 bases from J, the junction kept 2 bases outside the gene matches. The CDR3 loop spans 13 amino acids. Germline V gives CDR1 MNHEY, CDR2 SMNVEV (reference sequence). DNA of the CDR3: TGTGCCAGCAGTTTTGGGAGGGGCAATGAGCAGTTCTTC. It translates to CASSFGRGNEQFF.

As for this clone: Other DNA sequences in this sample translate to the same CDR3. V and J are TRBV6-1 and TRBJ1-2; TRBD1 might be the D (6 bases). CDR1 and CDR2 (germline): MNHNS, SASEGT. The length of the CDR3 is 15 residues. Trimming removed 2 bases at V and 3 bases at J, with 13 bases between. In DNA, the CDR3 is TGTGCCAGCAGTGAATCCAGGGGTGGCCACTATGGCTACACCTTC. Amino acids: CASSESRGGHYGYTF.

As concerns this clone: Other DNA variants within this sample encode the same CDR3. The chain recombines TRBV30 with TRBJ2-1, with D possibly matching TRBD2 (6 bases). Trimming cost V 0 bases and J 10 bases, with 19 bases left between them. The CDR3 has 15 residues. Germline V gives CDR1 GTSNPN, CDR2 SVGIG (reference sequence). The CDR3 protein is CAWSVVRTTPREQFF. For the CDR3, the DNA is TGTGCCTGGAGTGTGGTCCGGACTACCCCTCGGGAGCAGTTCTTC.

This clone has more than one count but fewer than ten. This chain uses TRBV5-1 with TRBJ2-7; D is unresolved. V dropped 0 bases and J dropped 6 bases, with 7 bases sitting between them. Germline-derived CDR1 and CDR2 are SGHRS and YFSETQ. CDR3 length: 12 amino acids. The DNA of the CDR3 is TGCGCCAGCAGCTTGGCTTTATCCGAGCAGTACTTC. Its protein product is CASSLALSEQYF. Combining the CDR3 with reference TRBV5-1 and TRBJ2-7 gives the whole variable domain KAGVTQTPRYLIKTRGQQVTLSCSPISGHRSVSWYQQTPGQGLQFLFEYFSETQRNKGNFPGRFSGRQFSNSRSEMNVSTLELGDSALYLCASSLALSEQYFGPGTRLTVT.

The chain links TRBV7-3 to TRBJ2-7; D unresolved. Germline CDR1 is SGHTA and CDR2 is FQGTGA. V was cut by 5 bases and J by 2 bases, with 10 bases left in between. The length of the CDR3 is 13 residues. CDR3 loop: CASSRDSTYEQYF. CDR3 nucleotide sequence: TGTGCCAGCAGCCGTGACTCGACCTACGAGCAGTACTTC.

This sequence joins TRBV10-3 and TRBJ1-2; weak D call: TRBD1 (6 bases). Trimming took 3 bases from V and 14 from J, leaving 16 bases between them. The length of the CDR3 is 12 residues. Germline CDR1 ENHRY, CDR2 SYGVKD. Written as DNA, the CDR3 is TGTGCCATCAGTGAACCGGGACAACTCAATACCTTC. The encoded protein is CAISEPGQLNTF.

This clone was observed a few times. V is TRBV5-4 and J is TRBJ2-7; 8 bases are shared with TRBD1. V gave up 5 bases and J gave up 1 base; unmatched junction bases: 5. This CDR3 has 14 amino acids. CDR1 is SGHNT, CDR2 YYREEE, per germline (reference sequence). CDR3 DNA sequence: TGTGCCAGCAGAAATGACAGGGGTTCCTACGAGCAGTACTTC. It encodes CASRNDRGSYEQYF.

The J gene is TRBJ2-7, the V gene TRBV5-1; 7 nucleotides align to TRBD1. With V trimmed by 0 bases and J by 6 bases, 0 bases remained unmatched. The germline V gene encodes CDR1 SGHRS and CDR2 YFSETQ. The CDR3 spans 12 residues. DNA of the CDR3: TGCGCCAGCAGCTTGGACAGGGGCGAGCAGTACTTC. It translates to CASSLDRGEQYF. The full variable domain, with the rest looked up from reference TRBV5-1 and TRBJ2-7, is KAGVTQTPRYLIKTRGQQVTLSCSPISGHRSVSWYQQTPGQGLQFLFEYFSETQRNKGNFPGRFSGRQFSNSRSEMNVSTLELGDSALYLCASSLDRGEQYFGPGTRLTVT.

In DNA, the CDR3 is TGTGCCAGCTCACCAAGCCGACAGGGGGCGGATGGAAACACCATATATTTT. Amino acid sequence: CASSPSRQGADGNTIYF. The rearrangement joins TRBV18 to TRBJ1-3; 10 bases match TRBD1. The junction had 7 bases not matched to a gene; V was cut back by 2 bases and J by 3 bases. This CDR3 comprises 17 residues. The germline CDR1 and CDR2 sequences are KGHSH and LQKENI. Complete variable domain (other parts from reference TRBV18 and TRBJ1-3): NAGVMQNPRHLVRRRGQEARLRCSPMKGHSHVYWYRQLPEEGLKFMVYLQKENIIDESGMPKERFSAEFPKEGPSILRIQQVVRGDSAAYFCASSPSRQGADGNTIYFGEGSWLTVV.

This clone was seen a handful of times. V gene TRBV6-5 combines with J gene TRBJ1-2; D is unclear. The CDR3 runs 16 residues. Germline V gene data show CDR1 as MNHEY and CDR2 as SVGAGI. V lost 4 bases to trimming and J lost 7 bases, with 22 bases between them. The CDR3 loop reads CASSSKGGYRLSGYTF. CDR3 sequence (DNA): TGTGCCAGCAGTTCGAAAGGAGGGTATCGGTTAAGTGGCTACACCTTC.

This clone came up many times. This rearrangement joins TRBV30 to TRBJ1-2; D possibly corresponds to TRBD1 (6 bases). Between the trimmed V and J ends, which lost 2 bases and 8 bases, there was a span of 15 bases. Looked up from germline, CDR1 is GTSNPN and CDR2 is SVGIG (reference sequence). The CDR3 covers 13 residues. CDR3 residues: CAWSRGGRRGYTF. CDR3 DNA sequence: TGTGCCTGGAGTAGGGGGGGCCGTAGGGGCTACACCTTC.

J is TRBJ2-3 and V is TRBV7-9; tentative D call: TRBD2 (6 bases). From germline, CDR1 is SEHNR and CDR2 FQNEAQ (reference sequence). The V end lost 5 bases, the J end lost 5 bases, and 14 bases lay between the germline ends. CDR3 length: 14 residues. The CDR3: CASSPVRELDTQYF. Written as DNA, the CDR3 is TGTGCCAGCAGCCCCGTCCGGGAGTTAGATACGCAGTATTTT.

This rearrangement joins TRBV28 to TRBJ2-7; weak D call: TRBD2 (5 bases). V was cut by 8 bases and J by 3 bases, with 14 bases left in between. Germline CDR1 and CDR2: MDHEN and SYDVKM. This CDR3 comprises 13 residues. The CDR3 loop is CASDRAGLYEQYF. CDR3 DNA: TGTGCCAGCGATCGGGCGGGTCTCTACGAGCAGTACTTC.

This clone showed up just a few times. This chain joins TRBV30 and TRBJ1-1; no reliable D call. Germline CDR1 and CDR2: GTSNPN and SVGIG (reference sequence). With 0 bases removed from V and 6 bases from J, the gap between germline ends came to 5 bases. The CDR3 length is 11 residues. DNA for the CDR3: TGTGCCTGGAGTGTATCAGCTGAAGCTTTCTTT. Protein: CAWSVSAEAFF.

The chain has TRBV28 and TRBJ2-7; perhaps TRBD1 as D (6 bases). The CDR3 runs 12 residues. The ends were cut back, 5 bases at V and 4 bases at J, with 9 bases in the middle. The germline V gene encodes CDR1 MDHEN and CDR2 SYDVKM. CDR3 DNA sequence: TGTGCCAGCAGTCGACAGGAATACGAGCAGTACTTC. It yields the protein CASSRQEYEQYF. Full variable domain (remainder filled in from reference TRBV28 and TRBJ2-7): DVKVTQSSRYLVKRTGEKVFLECVQDMDHENMFWYRQDPGLGLRLIYFSYDVKMKEKGDIPEGYSVSREKKERFSLILESASTNQTSMYLCASSRQEYEQYFGPGTRLTVT.

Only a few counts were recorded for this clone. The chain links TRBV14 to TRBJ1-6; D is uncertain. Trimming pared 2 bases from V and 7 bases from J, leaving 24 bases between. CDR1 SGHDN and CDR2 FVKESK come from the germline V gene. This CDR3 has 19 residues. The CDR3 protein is CASSQLLGLQMNGNSPLHF. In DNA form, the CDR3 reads TGTGCCAGCAGCCAATTGTTGGGCCTACAAATGAATGGGAATTCACCCCTCCACTTT.

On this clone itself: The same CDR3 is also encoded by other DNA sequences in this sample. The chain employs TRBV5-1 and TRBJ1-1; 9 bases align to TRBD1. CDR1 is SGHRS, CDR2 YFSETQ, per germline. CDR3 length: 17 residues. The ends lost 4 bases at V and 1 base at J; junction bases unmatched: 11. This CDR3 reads CASSTVTGGEGNTEAFF. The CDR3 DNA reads TGCGCCAGCAGCACGGTGACAGGGGGAGAAGGGAACACTGAAGCTTTCTTT.

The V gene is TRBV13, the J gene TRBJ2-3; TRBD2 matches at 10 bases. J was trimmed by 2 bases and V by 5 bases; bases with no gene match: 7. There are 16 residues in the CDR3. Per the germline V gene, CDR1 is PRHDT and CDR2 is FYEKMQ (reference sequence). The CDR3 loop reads CASSRRTSGYTDTQYF. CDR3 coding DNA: TGTGCCAGCAGCCGACGGACTAGCGGTTACACAGATACGCAGTATTTT.

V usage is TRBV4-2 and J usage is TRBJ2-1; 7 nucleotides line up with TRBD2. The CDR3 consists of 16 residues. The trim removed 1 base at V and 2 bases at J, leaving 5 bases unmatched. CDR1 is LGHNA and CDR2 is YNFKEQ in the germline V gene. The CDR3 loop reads CASSQGLSGTYNEQFF. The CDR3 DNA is TGTGCCAGCAGCCAAGGTCTAAGCGGGACCTACAATGAGCAGTTCTTC.

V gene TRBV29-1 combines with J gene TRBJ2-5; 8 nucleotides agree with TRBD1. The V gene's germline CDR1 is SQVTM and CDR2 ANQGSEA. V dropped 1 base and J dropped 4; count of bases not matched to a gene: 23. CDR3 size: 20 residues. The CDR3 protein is CSVEAGTGDVGLSWLETQYF. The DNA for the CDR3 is TGCAGCGTTGAAGCAGGGACAGGAGATGTTGGGCTTTCTTGGTTAGAGACCCAGTACTTC.

The CDR3 DNA reads as TGTGCCAGCAGTTTATTACAGAGAAATAGCAATCAGCCCCAGCATTTT. Its translation: CASSLLQRNSNQPQHF. This chain links TRBV28 with TRBJ1-5; no firm D call. The CDR3 is made up of 16 amino acids. The germline V gene encodes CDR1 MDHEN and CDR2 SYDVKM. The V gene lost 1 base and the J gene lost 0 bases, with 10 bases spanning the gap.

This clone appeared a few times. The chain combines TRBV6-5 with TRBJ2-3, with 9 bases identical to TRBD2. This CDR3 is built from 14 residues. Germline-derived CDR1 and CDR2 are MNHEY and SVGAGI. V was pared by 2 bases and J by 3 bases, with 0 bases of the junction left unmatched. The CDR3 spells CASSYSGRTDTQYF. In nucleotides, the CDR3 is TGTGCCAGCAGTTACAGCGGGAGGACAGATACGCAGTATTTT.

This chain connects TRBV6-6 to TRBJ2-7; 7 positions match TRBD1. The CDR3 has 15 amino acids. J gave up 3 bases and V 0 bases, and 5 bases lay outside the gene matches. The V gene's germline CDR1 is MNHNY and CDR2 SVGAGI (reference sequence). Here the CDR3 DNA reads TGTGCCAGCAGTTACTCAGACAGGGCCCTCTACGAGCAGTACTTC. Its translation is CASSYSDRALYEQYF.

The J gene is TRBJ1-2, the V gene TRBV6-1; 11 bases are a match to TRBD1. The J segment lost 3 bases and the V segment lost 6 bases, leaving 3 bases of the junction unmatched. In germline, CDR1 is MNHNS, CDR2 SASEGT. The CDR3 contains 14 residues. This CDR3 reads CASSWTGGDYGYTF. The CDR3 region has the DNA TGTGCCAGCAGCTGGACAGGGGGCGACTATGGCTACACCTTC.